This record looks at one TCR beta chain sequence and its context. The source of the sample is a study of control samples from healthy donors and cancer patients. TCRdb's table, derived via immunoSEQ multiplex PCR, lists solely in-frame clones and lacks some. The repertoire holds some 120,000 clones, with around nine tenths as singletons. CDR1 and CDR2 (germline): SGHDT, YYEEEE. Trimming cost V 4 bases and J 4 bases, with 9 bases left between them. The length of the CDR3 is 13 residues. The sample comprised blood. This receptor was identified in a young man in good health. The chain uses TRBV5-6 and TRBJ1-5, with D perhaps matching TRBD1 (5 bases). The CDR3 reads CASSADRNQPQHF. DNA for the CDR3: TGTGCCAGCAGCGCCGACAGAAATCAGCCCCAGCATTTT. The whole variable domain, remainder taken from reference TRBV5-6 and TRBJ1-5, is DAGVTQSPTHLIKTRGQQVTLRCSPKSGHDTVSWYQQALGQGPQFIFQYYEEEERQRGNFPDRFSGHQFPNYSSELNVNALLLGDSALYLCASSADRNQPQHFGDGTRLSIL.